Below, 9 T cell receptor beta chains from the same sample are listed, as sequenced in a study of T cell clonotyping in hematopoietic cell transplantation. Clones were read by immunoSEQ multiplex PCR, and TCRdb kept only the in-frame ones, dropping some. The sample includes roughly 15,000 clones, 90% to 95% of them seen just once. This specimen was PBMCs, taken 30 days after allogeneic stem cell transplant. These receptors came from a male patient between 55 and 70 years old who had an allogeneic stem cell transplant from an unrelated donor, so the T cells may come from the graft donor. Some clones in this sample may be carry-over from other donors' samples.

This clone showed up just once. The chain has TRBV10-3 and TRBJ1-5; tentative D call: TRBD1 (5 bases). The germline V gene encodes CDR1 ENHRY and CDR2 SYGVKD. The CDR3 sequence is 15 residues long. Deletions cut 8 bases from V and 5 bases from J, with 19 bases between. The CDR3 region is CAIQRDAGYDQPQHF. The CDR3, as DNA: TGTGCCATCCAGAGGGACGCAGGTTACGATCAGCCCCAGCATTTT.

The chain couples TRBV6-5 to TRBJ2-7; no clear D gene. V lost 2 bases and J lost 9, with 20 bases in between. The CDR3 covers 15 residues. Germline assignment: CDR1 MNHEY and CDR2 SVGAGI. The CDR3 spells CASSYEGPSASRQYF. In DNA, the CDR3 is TGTGCCAGCAGTTACGAAGGCCCCTCTGCCTCGAGGCAGTACTTC.

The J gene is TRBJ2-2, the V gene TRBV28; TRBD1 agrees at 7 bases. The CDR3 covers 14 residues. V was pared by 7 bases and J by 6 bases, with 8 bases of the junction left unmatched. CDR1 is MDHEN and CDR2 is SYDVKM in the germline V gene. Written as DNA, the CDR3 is TGTGCCAGCACGCGACAGGGTTTATCCGGGGAGCTGTTTTTT. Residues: CASTRQGLSGELFF.

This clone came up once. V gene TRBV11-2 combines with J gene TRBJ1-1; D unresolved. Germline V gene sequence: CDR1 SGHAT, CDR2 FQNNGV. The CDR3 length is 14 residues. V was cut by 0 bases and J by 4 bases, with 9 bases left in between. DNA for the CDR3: TGTGCCAGCAGCTTAGATCGGGTTGCCACTGAAGCTTTCTTT. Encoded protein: CASSLDRVATEAFF.

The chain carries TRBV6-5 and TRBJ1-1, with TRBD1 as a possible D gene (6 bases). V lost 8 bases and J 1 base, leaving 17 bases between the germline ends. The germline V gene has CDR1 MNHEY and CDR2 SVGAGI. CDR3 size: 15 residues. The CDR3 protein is CASYRATGSNTEAFF. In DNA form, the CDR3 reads TGTGCCAGCTATAGAGCCACAGGGTCGAACACTGAAGCTTTCTTT.

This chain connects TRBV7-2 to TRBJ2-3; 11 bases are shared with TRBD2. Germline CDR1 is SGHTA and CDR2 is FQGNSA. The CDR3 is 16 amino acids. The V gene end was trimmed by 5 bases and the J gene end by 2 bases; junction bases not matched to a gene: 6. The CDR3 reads CASSVLSGGATDTQYF. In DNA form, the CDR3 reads TGTGCCAGCAGCGTCCTTAGCGGGGGGGCCACAGATACGCAGTATTTT.

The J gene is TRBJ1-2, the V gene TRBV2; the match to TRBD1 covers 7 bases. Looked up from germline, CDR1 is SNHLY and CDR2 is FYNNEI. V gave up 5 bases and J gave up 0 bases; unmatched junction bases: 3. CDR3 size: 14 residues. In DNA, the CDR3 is TGTGCCAGCAGTTGGACAGGAACTAACTATGGCTACACCTTC. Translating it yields CASSWTGTNYGYTF.

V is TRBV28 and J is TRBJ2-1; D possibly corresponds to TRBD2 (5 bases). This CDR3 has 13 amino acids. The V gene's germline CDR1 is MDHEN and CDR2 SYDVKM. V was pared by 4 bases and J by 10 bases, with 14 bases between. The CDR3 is CASSWTLRKEQFF. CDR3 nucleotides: TGTGCCAGCAGTTGGACTCTCCGGAAGGAGCAGTTCTTC.

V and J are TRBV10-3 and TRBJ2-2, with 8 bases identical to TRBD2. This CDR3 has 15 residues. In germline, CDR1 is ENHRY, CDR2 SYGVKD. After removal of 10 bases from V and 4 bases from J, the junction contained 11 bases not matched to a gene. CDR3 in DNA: TGTGCCACCCGCAGGGGACTAGAGGGCACCGGGGAGCTGTTTTTT. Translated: CATRRGLEGTGELFF.